Presented here are 9 T cell receptor beta chains from one specimen sequenced in a study of technical replicates of blood from several donors. The protocol was immunoSEQ multiplex PCR, while the TCRdb copy is restricted to in-frame clones and leaves out a portion. The table has tens of thousands of clones, more than 95% seen once. Sequenced material: T cells isolated from PBMCs. The origin of the receptors is a human donor in good health.

In its sample, this clone was seen once. The chain joins TRBV4-1 to TRBJ2-2, with 10 positions matching TRBD2. V gave up 4 bases and J gave up 5 bases; unmatched junction bases: 10. The germline CDR1 and CDR2 sequences are MGHRA and YSYEKL. The CDR3 length is 17 residues. In DNA, the CDR3 is TGCGCCAGCAGCCCGTATCCTAGCGGGAGTCGAACCGGGGAGCTGTTTTTT. Protein product: CASSPYPSGSRTGELFF.

The gene calls are TRBV14 and TRBJ2-7; 10 nucleotides match TRBD1. The germline gives CDR1 SGHDN, CDR2 FVKESK. This CDR3 has 15 amino acids. V lost 1 base to trimming and J lost 3 bases; unmatched junction nucleotides: 3. The CDR3 region has the DNA TGTGCCAGCAGCCAAGGGACAGGGGGATTCTACGAGCAGTACTTC. This gives the protein CASSQGTGGFYEQYF.

This chain links TRBV19 with TRBJ2-5, with TRBD2 matching over 12 bases. Germline loops: CDR1 LNHDA, CDR2 SQIVND (reference sequence). The V segment lost 3 bases and the J segment 2 bases; nucleotides outside the gene matches: 1. The CDR3 is made up of 15 amino acids. This CDR3 is CASSIGLAGQETQYF. CDR3 nucleotide sequence: TGTGCCAGTAGTATTGGACTAGCGGGACAAGAGACCCAGTACTTC. The whole variable domain, filled in from reference TRBV19 and TRBJ2-5, reads DGGITQSPKYLFRKEGQNVTLSCEQNLNHDAMYWYRQDPGQGLRLIYYSQIVNDFQKGDIAEGYSVSREKKESFPLTVTSAQKNPTAFYLCASSIGLAGQETQYFGPGTRLLVL.

The chain is built from TRBV28 and TRBJ2-7, with D maybe TRBD1 (7 bases). Germline CDR1 and CDR2: MDHEN and SYDVKM. This CDR3 region has 15 residues. V lost 3 bases, J lost 4 bases, and 16 bases lay in between. The CDR3 sequence is CASSFSVQGGYEQYF. Here the CDR3 DNA reads TGTGCCAGCAGTTTCTCGGTGCAGGGGGGATACGAGCAGTACTTC.

The table lists this clone with a count of one. The chain uses TRBV27 and TRBJ1-2, with D hard to call. Germline lookup yields CDR1 MNHEY and CDR2 SMNVEV (reference sequence). Trimming took off 3 bases at V and 6 bases at J, with 11 bases between the two ends. CDR3 size: 13 residues. The DNA of the CDR3 is TGTGCCAGCAGTTTGTCGGTTATGGATGGCTACACCTTC. This encodes CASSLSVMDGYTF.

The chain combines TRBV4-1 with TRBJ2-3, with D perhaps TRBD2 (6 bases). The CDR3 totals 19 residues. With 6 bases removed from V and 0 bases from J, the gap between germline ends came to 25 bases. In germline, CDR1 is MGHRA, CDR2 YSYEKL. The CDR3 nucleotides read TGCGCCAGCAGGGGGATCGTAACGGAGGGCGACCCTAGCACAGATACGCAGTATTTT. Its protein is CASRGIVTEGDPSTDTQYF.

This clone was observed once. The chain uses TRBV27 and TRBJ2-5; 7 bases align to TRBD1. V lost 6 bases and J lost 5; bases outside the gene matches: 9. The CDR3 covers 14 residues. Germline V lookup: CDR1 MNHEY, CDR2 SMNVEV (reference sequence). CDR3 residues: CASSLQGPEETQYF. As DNA, the CDR3 is TGTGCCAGCAGCCTACAGGGGCCTGAGGAGACCCAGTACTTC.

This sequence joins TRBV5-1 and TRBJ2-3; perhaps TRBD1 as D (7 bases). The germline V and J ends were trimmed by 4 bases and 0 bases, with 12 bases remaining between them. Germline values: CDR1 SGHRS, CDR2 YFSETQ. CDR3 length: 15 amino acids. The CDR3 reads CASSETGTSTDTQYF. For the CDR3, the DNA is TGCGCCAGCAGCGAGACAGGGACTAGCACAGATACGCAGTATTTT.

J is TRBJ1-4 and V is TRBV29-1; the D gene is possibly TRBD1 (5 bases). CDR1 and CDR2 (germline): SQVTM, ANQGSEA. The CDR3 extends over 15 amino acids. Trimming took 4 bases from V and 3 from J, leaving 15 bases between them. This chain's CDR3 is CSVAEMGGANEKLFF. The DNA for the CDR3 is TGCAGCGTTGCAGAAATGGGGGGAGCTAATGAAAAACTGTTTTTT. Supplemented by reference TRBV29-1 and TRBJ1-4, the full variable domain reads SAVISQKPSRDICQRGTSLTIQCQVDSQVTMMFWYRQQPGQSLTLIATANQGSEATYESGFVIDKFPISRPNLTFSTLTVSNMSPEDSSIYLCSVAEMGGANEKLFFGSGTQLSVL.